What follows are 11 T cell receptor beta chains derived from one specimen sequenced in a study of a mutant IDH1 vaccine in newly diagnosed glioma. Clones were read by immunoSEQ multiplex PCR, and TCRdb kept only the in-frame ones, dropping some. The repertoire holds some 60,000 clones, about 80% seen once, with 3% to 4% in the top ten. The antigens these receptors bind are not known. Time point specified: week 11, during vaccination. Each vaccine dose was 300 ug of mutant IDH1 20-mer peptide, with topical imiquimod. Sample: PBMCs, taken from a glioma patient whose treatment included an IDH1 peptide vaccine. The receptors were gathered from a man aged 30 to 39 with glioma.

This clone was seen only once. The chain has TRBV28 and TRBJ2-5, with D hard to call. Trimming pared 6 bases from V and 0 bases from J, leaving 11 bases between. The CDR3 is 14 amino acids. Germline-derived CDR1 and CDR2 are MDHEN and SYDVKM. CDR3 protein: CASRPGRHQETQYF. The CDR3 nucleotides are TGTGCCAGCAGACCCGGACGCCACCAAGAGACCCAGTACTTC.

The chain carries TRBV18 and TRBJ2-4, with 10 nucleotides matching TRBD2. CDR3 length: 18 residues. V shed 4 bases and J 0 bases; nucleotides not matched to a gene: 9. Germline CDR1 and CDR2: KGHSH and LQKENI. The CDR3 reads CASSQLAGQQLAKNIQYF. CDR3 DNA sequence: TGTGCCAGCTCACAACTAGCGGGGCAGCAACTAGCCAAAAACATTCAGTACTTC.

The chain has TRBV5-5 and TRBJ2-1; D is ambiguous. Trimming took off 1 base at V and 7 bases at J, with 9 bases between the two ends. Germline V gene sequence: CDR1 SGHKS, CDR2 YYEKEE (reference sequence). The CDR3 extends over 13 amino acids. The CDR3 loop reads CASSLLVQNEQFF. The CDR3, as DNA: TGTGCCAGCAGCTTGCTGGTTCAGAATGAGCAGTTCTTC.

The chain employs TRBV7-2 and TRBJ2-1; no definite D call. Between the trimmed V and J ends, which lost 6 bases and 2 bases, there was a span of 8 bases. Germline V gene lookup returns CDR1 SGHTA and CDR2 FQGNSA. CDR3 length: 13 residues. CDR3 coding DNA: TGTGCCAGCAGGACGGTACCCTACAATGAGCAGTTCTTC. Its translation is CASRTVPYNEQFF.

This CDR3 reads CASSWLAAGAYNEQFF. CDR3 nucleotides: TGTGCCAGCAGCTGGCTGGCAGCGGGGGCCTACAATGAGCAGTTCTTC. The gene calls are TRBV7-2 and TRBJ2-1; 8 bases agree with TRBD2. Unmatched junction bases numbered 7, after V lost 4 bases and J lost 2 bases. The CDR3 totals 16 residues. CDR1 and CDR2 from the germline V gene are SGHTA and FQGNSA.

This clone was counted a single time. The chain is built from TRBV7-9 and TRBJ1-2; D not certain. The germline V gene has CDR1 SEHNR and CDR2 FQNEAQ (reference sequence). The CDR3 has 14 amino acids. With 3 bases removed from V and 1 base from J, the gap between germline ends came to 9 bases. Here the CDR3 DNA reads TGTGCCAGCAGCTTGAGTGTCAGTAACTATGGCTACACCTTC. This sequence encodes CASSLSVSNYGYTF.

V and J are TRBV7-2 and TRBJ2-6; D uncertain. From germline, CDR1 is SGHTA and CDR2 FQGNSA. The CDR3 length is 13 residues. V was cut by 0 bases and J by 3 bases, with 0 bases left in between. CDR3 DNA: TGTGCCAGCAGCTTAGCTGGGGCCAACGTCCTGACTTTC. Its protein is CASSLAGANVLTF.

This clone was seen a handful of times. The chain joins TRBV30 to TRBJ1-1; unclear D gene. CDR1 is GTSNPN, CDR2 SVGIG, per germline (reference sequence). This CDR3 is 13 amino acids long. CDR3 amino acids: CKFEGGMNTEAFF. DNA for the CDR3: TGTAAGTTCGAGGGAGGGATGAACACTGAAGCTTTCTTT.

This chain uses TRBV4-1 with TRBJ2-3, with 9 positions matching TRBD2. The trim removed 3 bases at V and 4 bases at J, leaving 5 bases unmatched. This CDR3 has 15 residues. Germline-derived CDR1 and CDR2 are MGHRA and YSYEKL. The DNA of the CDR3 is TGCGCCAGCAGCCAGGTAGCGGGGGTGCCAGATACGCAGTATTTT. This gives the protein CASSQVAGVPDTQYF.

The chain uses TRBV5-1 and TRBJ1-1; no clear D. CDR3 length: 12 amino acids. Germline V CDR1 and CDR2: SGHRS, YFSETQ. Trimming took off 7 bases at V and 1 base at J, with 8 bases between the two ends. CDR3 protein: CASRVGNTEAFF. The CDR3 bases are TGCGCCAGCCGTGTAGGGAACACTGAAGCTTTCTTT.

The gene calls are TRBV9 and TRBJ2-2; TRBD2 agrees at 10 bases. J gave up 1 base and V 3 bases, and 3 bases lay outside the gene matches. Germline V CDR1 and CDR2: SGDLS, YYNGEE. CDR3 length equals 16 residues. The DNA for the CDR3 is TGTGCCAGCAGCGCTCGACTAGCGGGGAACACCGGGGAGCTGTTTTTT. Translated, it gives CASSARLAGNTGELFF.